One and the same sample provided the 24 T cell receptor beta chains below, sequenced in a study of blood T cells in healthy people across ages. PCR was performed a second time for 7 to 11 cycles using a sample-barcoded 5' primer and a J-beta primer mix. TCRdb passed the 5' RACE reads through MiXCR, listing each CDR3 protein once. The table records 600,000 to 900,000 distinct CDR3 sequences, roughly 25% of them present only once. These data were also reused for a study on T cells of mothers and their children.

Sequenced material: blood. The receptors originated from a boy younger than 18 in good health.

Only a few counts were recorded for this clonotype. The chain uses TRBV29-1 and TRBJ2-3, with 7 bases matching TRBD1. The germline CDR1 and CDR2 sequences are SQVTM and ANQGSEA. Trimming at V came to 7 bases and at J to 6 bases, leaving 7 bases not matched to a gene. The CDR3 has 12 residues. The CDR3 loop is CSARSRGDTQYF. The CDR3 DNA sequence: TGCAGCGCCCGGTCCAGGGGGGATACGCAGTATTTT.

This clonotype was counted between two and nine times. Here the CDR3 reads CASSYDRVNEQFF. CDR3 DNA: TGTGCCAGCAGTTACGACAGGGTCAATGAGCAGTTCTTC. The J gene is TRBJ2-1, the V gene TRBV6-5; TRBD1 aligns across 7 bases. The germline gives CDR1 MNHEY, CDR2 SVGAGI. V trimming: 2 bases; J trimming: 6 bases; junction bases outside the gene matches: 1. The length of the CDR3 is 13 residues.

This clonotype has more than one count but fewer than ten. The chain is built from TRBV7-9 and TRBJ2-1; 9 bases agree with TRBD1. The J call may be mistaken, given a closer DNA end match to TRBJ2-7. The CDR3 loop spans 15 amino acids. Germline V gene data show CDR1 as SEHNR and CDR2 as FQNEAQ (reference sequence). The CDR3 DNA is TGTGCCAGCAGCGAACTGGGACAGGGAGTTGACGAGCAGTACTTC. Translating it yields CASSELGQGVDEQYF.

Written as DNA, the CDR3 is TGCAGCGTCGGGACAGGGGGTCGCTACGAGCAGTACTTC. Protein: CSVGTGGRYEQYF. The rearrangement joins TRBV29-1 to TRBJ2-7, with 11 bases matching TRBD1. With V trimmed by 6 bases and J by 3 bases, 4 bases remained unmatched. Germline CDR1 is SQVTM and CDR2 is ANQGSEA. The CDR3 spans 13 residues.

The chain has TRBV29-1 and TRBJ2-5; D possibly corresponds to TRBD2 (5 bases). Germline V CDR1 and CDR2: SQVTM, ANQGSEA. V lost 3 bases, J lost 1 base, and 21 bases lay in between. CDR3 length: 17 residues. DNA for the CDR3: TGCAGCGTTGATGAGGACCGGGGTGGGAAGGGCCAAGAGACCCAGTACTTC. Encoded protein: CSVDEDRGGKGQETQYF.

This clonotype has only a few counts. The chain carries TRBV12-3 or TRBV12-4 and TRBJ2-3; D not certain. The germline V and J ends were trimmed by 3 bases and 1 base, with 11 bases remaining between them. The CDR3 consists of 15 residues. The CDR3 nucleotides read TGTGCCAGCAGTTTCCCCGGGCAGCGCACAGATACGCAGTATTTT. It encodes CASSFPGQRTDTQYF.

This clonotype was detected a few times. This chain links TRBV3-1 with TRBJ1-2; TRBD1 aligns across 11 bases. After removal of 4 bases from V and 2 bases from J, the junction contained 9 bases not matched to a gene. The CDR3 totals 17 residues. Germline V gives CDR1 LGHDT, CDR2 YNNKEL (reference sequence). CDR3: CASSPEGTGGKNYGYTF. CDR3 nucleotides: TGTGCCAGCAGCCCAGAAGGGACAGGGGGTAAGAACTATGGCTACACCTTC.

The gene calls are TRBV29-1 and TRBJ1-4; no firm D call. From germline, CDR1 is SQVTM and CDR2 ANQGSEA. This CDR3 is built from 15 residues. V shed 5 bases and J shed 3 bases, with 16 bases lying between them. CDR3 amino acids: CSVSRHPLANEKLFF. The CDR3 region has the DNA TGCAGCGTTTCAAGGCACCCCTTAGCTAATGAAAAACTGTTTTTT. The variable domain in full, completed from reference TRBV29-1 and TRBJ1-4, reads SAVISQKPSRDICQRGTSLTIQCQVDSQVTMMFWYRQQPGQSLTLIATANQGSEATYESGFVIDKFPISRPNLTFSTLTVSNMSPEDSSIYLCSVSRHPLANEKLFFGSGTQLSVL.

V is TRBV5-5 and J is TRBJ1-1; D remains unclear. The V end was cut by 5 bases, the J end by 0 bases, with 14 bases between. Germline V gene data show CDR1 as SGHKS and CDR2 as YYEKEE (reference sequence). The CDR3 covers 15 residues. The CDR3 coding sequence is TGTGCCAGCAGTCCGGAAGGTGTACTGAACACTGAAGCTTTCTTT. The encoded protein is CASSPEGVLNTEAFF.

This clonotype was observed a few times. The chain has TRBV28 and TRBJ2-7; D might be TRBD2 (6 bases). This CDR3 region has 15 residues. V was trimmed by 5 bases and J by 3 bases, leaving 17 bases between them. Germline values: CDR1 MDHEN, CDR2 SYDVKM. In nucleotides, the CDR3 is TGTGCCAGCAGTCCCCCGGGGGAATTAAGCTACGAGCAGTACTTC. The encoded protein is CASSPPGELSYEQYF.

This clonotype was observed a few times. The chain combines TRBV6-6 with TRBJ1-2, with 9 bases that match TRBD1. The CDR3 covers 13 residues. Trimming at V came to 6 bases and at J to 3 bases, leaving 2 bases not matched to a gene. Germline V gene lookup returns CDR1 MNHNY and CDR2 SVGAGI (reference sequence). CDR3 region: CASSGTGYYGYTF. In DNA form, the CDR3 reads TGTGCCAGCAGCGGGACAGGGTACTATGGCTACACCTTC.

The chain employs TRBV7-3 and TRBJ2-1; TRBD1 agrees at 8 bases. TRBJ2-5 explains the end of the DNA better; the J call may be wrong. This CDR3 is 15 amino acids long. Germline V gene data show CDR1 as SGHTA and CDR2 as FQGTGA. The CDR3 DNA reads TGTGCCAGCAGCCCGGACAGGGCCCCCTGGGAGACCCAGTACTTC. Its protein is CASSPDRAPWETQYF.

This chain joins TRBV28 and TRBJ1-1, with D possibly being TRBD1 (5 bases). V shed 5 bases and J shed 1 base, with 17 bases lying between them. Germline loops: CDR1 MDHEN, CDR2 SYDVKM. The CDR3 contains 16 residues. CDR3 bases: TGTGCCAGCAGTGGCCAGGCCGGGGCCAGGAACACTGAAGCTTTCTTT. Its protein product is CASSGQAGARNTEAFF.

This chain links TRBV7-9 with TRBJ2-1; TRBD2 agrees at 7 bases. Matching the DNA end better, TRBJ2-7 makes the J call doubtful. CDR3 size: 12 residues. Germline values: CDR1 SEHNR, CDR2 FQNEAQ (reference sequence). The CDR3 DNA follows: TGTGCCAGCAACTACGGGACGGGGGGGCAGTACTTC. Its translation is CASNYGTGGQYF.

This clonotype was recorded a few times. The genes are TRBV3-1 and TRBJ2-3; TRBD1 matches 7 bases. The CDR3 has 14 amino acids. From germline, CDR1 is LGHDT and CDR2 YNNKEL (reference sequence). V dropped 10 bases and J dropped 0; count of bases not matched to a gene: 7. CDR3 bases: TGTGCCACCACCGACAGGGCAAGCACAGATACGCAGTATTTT. Amino acid sequence: CATTDRASTDTQYF.

This clonotype occurred a few times. The chain joins TRBV5-1 to TRBJ2-7; D gene uncertain. The CDR3 spans 8 residues. Germline values: CDR1 SGHRS, CDR2 YFSETQ. V gave up 5 bases and J gave up 7 bases, with 1 base separating them. The CDR3 DNA follows: TGCGCCAGCAGGGAGCAGTACTTC. Protein sequence: CASREQYF. Together with reference TRBV5-1 and TRBJ2-7, the CDR3 gives the full variable domain: KAGVTQTPRYLIKTRGQQVTLSCSPISGHRSVSWYQQTPGQGLQFLFEYFSETQRNKGNFPGRFSGRQFSNSRSEMNVSTLELGDSALYLCASREQYFGPGTRLTVT.

V is TRBV11-2 and J is TRBJ2-5; D call uncertain. Germline values: CDR1 SGHAT, CDR2 FQNNGV. The V and J ends lost 8 bases and 5 bases respectively, with 6 bases between them. This CDR3 has 10 residues. The CDR3 DNA is TGTGCCAGCGGCACCGAGACCCAGTACTTC. Its translation: CASGTETQYF.

This clonotype was observed at least ten times. The CDR3, as DNA: TGTGCCAGCAGTTTAGGGCCAAACTATGGCTACACCTTC. Amino acids: CASSLGPNYGYTF. The J gene is TRBJ1-2, the V gene TRBV12-3 or TRBV12-4; no reliable D call. The CDR3 extends over 13 amino acids. Trimming shortened V by 1 base and J by 2 bases, and 5 bases separated the two germline ends.

This clonotype showed up just a few times. The CDR3 region is CSAGRTSGGYNEQFF. The CDR3 nucleotides are TGCAGTGCTGGAAGGACTAGCGGGGGCTACAATGAGCAGTTCTTC. This chain uses TRBV20-1 with TRBJ2-1; 13 bases align to TRBD2. The CDR3 loop spans 15 amino acids. The V gene end was trimmed by 5 bases and the J gene end by 3 bases; junction bases not matched to a gene: 4. Germline values: CDR1 DFQATT, CDR2 SNEGSKA (reference sequence).

V usage is TRBV6-5 and J usage is TRBJ2-5, with TRBD2 identical over 10 bases. The germline gives CDR1 MNHEY, CDR2 SVGAGI. There are 18 residues in the CDR3. V trimming: 4 bases; J trimming: 4 bases; junction bases outside the gene matches: 15. The CDR3, as DNA: TGTGCCAGCAGTTTCCCGGGACTAGCGCCCTTTAGGAGAGAGACCCAGTACTTC. Translation: CASSFPGLAPFRRETQYF.

The chain links TRBV29-1 to TRBJ2-5; D is uncertain. The end of the DNA aligns better with TRBJ2-1, so the J call may be wrong. Germline loops: CDR1 SQVTM, CDR2 ANQGSEA. The length of the CDR3 is 10 residues. The chain's CDR3 is CSAVGHEQFF. CDR3 coding DNA: TGCAGCGCCGTGGGCCATGAGCAGTTCTTC.

V is TRBV7-9 and J is TRBJ2-3; D may correspond to TRBD1 or TRBD2 (7 bases each). The germline V gene has CDR1 SEHNR and CDR2 FQNEAQ (reference sequence). The CDR3 runs to 16 residues. Trimming left V 8 bases short and J 5 bases short, with 23 bases between. Here the CDR3 DNA reads TGTGCCAGCGCCTATCCCGGGGGGACAGATGGAGATACGCAGTATTTT. Translating gives CASAYPGGTDGDTQYF.

V is TRBV10-3 and J is TRBJ2-3; possibly TRBD2 for D (6 bases). V dropped 2 bases and J dropped 10 bases, with 13 bases sitting between them. From germline, CDR1 is ENHRY and CDR2 SYGVKD. This CDR3 contains 13 residues. The CDR3 nucleotides read TGTGCCATCAGTGAGGACCCCGGAGGGTCGCAGTATTTT. Its protein is CAISEDPGGSQYF.

The V and J genes are TRBV10-3 and TRBJ2-5; D gene uncertain. The closer fit of TRBJ2-1 to the DNA end suggests the J call may be wrong. The V gene's germline CDR1 is ENHRY and CDR2 SYGVKD. The CDR3 sequence is 14 residues long. The CDR3 sequence: CAISAAASDNEQFF. The CDR3 nucleotides read TGTGCCATCAGTGCCGCCGCGTCGGACAATGAGCAGTTCTTC.